These 24 T cell receptor beta chains share one sample of origin, sequenced in a study of OX40 agonist ivuxolimab in advanced cancers. The assay was immunoSEQ multiplex PCR, and TCRdb's table has in-frame clones only and misses some. The sample yields around 20,000 clones, around 69% seen once. This material consisted of CD4+ or CD8+ T cells sorted from blood, taken in a trial of the OX40 agonist ivuxolimab. The receptors derive from an adult with an advanced solid tumor such as melanoma, head and neck, liver or kidney cancer.

This clone is labeled as medium-sized. The chain carries TRBV30 and TRBJ1-1; D uncertain. V shed 0 bases and J shed 4 bases, with 9 bases lying between them. The germline CDR1 and CDR2 sequences are GTSNPN and SVGIG (reference sequence). The CDR3 sequence is 13 residues long. The CDR3 DNA sequence: TGTGCCTGGAGTGTAGAGGCTTCCACTGAAGCTTTCTTT. It encodes CAWSVEASTEAFF.

This rearrangement joins TRBV9 to TRBJ2-5, with 9 bases matching TRBD1. Losses at the gene ends were 4 bases for V and 0 bases for J; bases not matched to a gene: 4. CDR3 length: 15 amino acids. Looked up from germline, CDR1 is SGDLS and CDR2 is YYNGEE. CDR3 sequence (DNA): TGTGCCAGCAGCTTCGGGACAGGGAACCAAGAGACCCAGTACTTC. As protein: CASSFGTGNQETQYF.

The chain links TRBV6-5 to TRBJ1-5; D gene uncertain. Germline loops: CDR1 MNHEY, CDR2 SVGAGI. The CDR3 totals 13 residues. The V gene lost 5 bases and the J gene lost 1 base, with 6 bases spanning the gap. CDR3 residues: CASSQDSNQPQHF. The CDR3 DNA reads as TGTGCCAGCAGTCAGGACAGCAATCAGCCCCAGCATTTT.

CDR3 protein: CAVGDIRRTDTQYF. DNA for the CDR3: TGTGCCGTGGGGGACATCCGCAGGACAGATACGCAGTATTTT. The V and J genes are TRBV10-3 and TRBJ2-3, with D possibly matching TRBD1 (6 bases). The ends were cut back, 11 bases at V and 3 bases at J, with 18 bases in the middle. Germline-derived CDR1 and CDR2 are ENHRY and SYGVKD. The CDR3 covers 14 residues.

The rearrangement links TRBV28 to TRBJ1-1, with 7 bases identical to TRBD1. Germline V lookup: CDR1 MDHEN, CDR2 SYDVKM. The CDR3 is made up of 14 amino acids. J lost 2 bases, V lost 2 bases, and 2 bases had no gene match. CDR3 bases: TGTGCCAGCAGTTTAGCAGGGGGAAACACTGAAGCTTTCTTT. Residues: CASSLAGGNTEAFF.

This clone is classed as medium-sized. The chain uses TRBV29-1 and TRBJ2-1; the D call may be TRBD1 or TRBD2 (5 bases each). Trimming took 3 bases from V and 7 from J, leaving 13 bases between them. Germline V CDR1 and CDR2: SQVTM, ANQGSEA. The CDR3 covers 13 residues. The CDR3 loop reads CSVEVGVANEQFF. In DNA, the CDR3 is TGCAGCGTTGAGGTGGGGGTAGCAAATGAGCAGTTCTTC.

This rearrangement joins TRBV14 to TRBJ2-3; D may be TRBD1 or TRBD2 (5 bases each). Trimming removed 0 bases from V and 2 bases from J, with 12 bases in between. Per the germline V gene, CDR1 is SGHDN and CDR2 is FVKESK. This CDR3 is built from 16 residues. DNA of the CDR3: TGTGCCAGCAGCCAAGAATGGGGCGGACTCACAGATACGCAGTATTTT. The encoded protein is CASSQEWGGLTDTQYF.

The CDR3 DNA follows: TGTGCCAGCAGTCTAGCGGGAGGGACCCCCCCTGAGCAGTTCTTC. It specifies CASSLAGGTPPEQFF. The chain links TRBV6-5 to TRBJ2-1; 12 bases are shared with TRBD2. The CDR3 has 15 residues. Germline V CDR1 and CDR2: MNHEY, SVGAGI. V lost 5 bases and J lost 9; bases outside the gene matches: 8.

This sequence joins TRBV10-3 and TRBJ2-1; D uncertain. The CDR3 sequence is 15 residues long. Germline CDR1 is ENHRY and CDR2 is SYGVKD. Trimming shortened V by 3 bases and J by 5 bases, and 14 bases separated the two germline ends. The CDR3 loop is CAISDGVQYNNEQFF. As DNA, the CDR3 is TGTGCCATCAGTGATGGTGTCCAGTACAACAATGAGCAGTTCTTC.

The V and J genes are TRBV5-1 and TRBJ1-4; 10 bases fit TRBD1. J lost 8 bases, V lost 4 bases, and 5 bases had no gene match. The CDR3 spans 14 residues. Germline V lookup: CDR1 SGHRS, CDR2 YFSETQ. The CDR3 is CASSMGQGKEKLFF. DNA of the CDR3: TGCGCCAGCAGCATGGGACAGGGGAAGGAAAAACTGTTTTTT. Variable domain in full (rest from reference TRBV5-1 and TRBJ1-4): KAGVTQTPRYLIKTRGQQVTLSCSPISGHRSVSWYQQTPGQGLQFLFEYFSETQRNKGNFPGRFSGRQFSNSRSEMNVSTLELGDSALYLCASSMGQGKEKLFFGSGTQLSVL.

This rearrangement joins TRBV7-9 to TRBJ1-5; D is perhaps TRBD1 (6 bases). Trimming removed 5 bases at V and 5 bases at J, with 16 bases between. CDR1 and CDR2 (germline): SEHNR, FQNEAQ (reference sequence). The CDR3 is 15 residues long. CDR3 residues: CASSPPGQGYQPQHF. The CDR3 nucleotides are TGTGCCAGCAGCCCGCCGGGACAAGGTTATCAGCCCCAGCATTTT.

There are a few counts of this clone. The gene calls are TRBV10-1 and TRBJ2-1, with D possibly being TRBD2 (6 bases). CDR1 and CDR2 from the germline V gene are WNHNN and SYGVQD (reference sequence). CDR3 length equals 15 residues. Trimming removed 2 bases at V and 2 bases at J, with 10 bases between. CDR3 sequence reads: CASSEGGLPYNEQFF. The CDR3 DNA follows: TGCGCCAGCAGTGAGGGGGGACTTCCCTACAATGAGCAGTTCTTC.

The V call is TRBV7-9, the J call TRBJ2-2; 8 bases fit TRBD1. The J segment lost 6 bases and the V segment lost 5 bases, leaving 11 bases of the junction unmatched. The germline gives CDR1 SEHNR, CDR2 FQNEAQ (reference sequence). The CDR3 consists of 16 residues. The CDR3 loop reads CASSPPRQGKAGELFF. The CDR3 DNA reads as TGTGCCAGCAGCCCACCCCGACAGGGGAAAGCCGGGGAGCTGTTTTTT.

This clone counts as large. This chain uses TRBV2 with TRBJ1-4, with no clear D. The V and J ends lost 3 bases and 4 bases respectively, with 9 bases between them. Germline assignment: CDR1 SNHLY and CDR2 FYNNEI. This CDR3 is 14 amino acids long. CDR3 nucleotides: TGTGCCAGCAGTGAGGAGGATTTTAATGAAAAACTGTTTTTT. It is translated as CASSEEDFNEKLFF.

The rearrangement joins TRBV27 to TRBJ2-2; TRBD1 agrees at 9 bases. The CDR3 consists of 16 residues. Trimming at V came to 2 bases and at J to 3 bases, leaving 4 bases not matched to a gene. Germline CDR1 and CDR2: MNHEY and SMNVEV (reference sequence). The CDR3 coding sequence is TGTGCCAGCAGTTTACGGACAGGGGTCTACACCGGGGAGCTGTTTTTT. It encodes CASSLRTGVYTGELFF.

This chain's CDR3 is CASSEDSGLYEQYF. The DNA for the CDR3 is TGCGCCAGCAGTGAGGATAGTGGACTCTACGAGCAGTACTTC. The chain joins TRBV10-2 to TRBJ2-7; possibly TRBD2 for D (5 bases). Germline loops: CDR1 WSHSY, CDR2 SAAADI. V gave up 2 bases and J gave up 3 bases, with 11 bases separating them. There are 14 residues in the CDR3.

The rearrangement links TRBV7-9 to TRBJ2-7; 13 bases are a match to TRBD2. V shed 8 bases and J 5 bases; nucleotides not matched to a gene: 6. CDR1 is SEHNR and CDR2 is FQNEAQ in the germline V gene (reference sequence). The CDR3 has 14 amino acids. CDR3 sequence reads: CASDRTSGSHEQYF. The CDR3 DNA reads as TGTGCCAGCGACCGGACTAGCGGGAGTCACGAGCAGTACTTC.

This clone has only a few counts. The chain employs TRBV6-5 and TRBJ1-2, with 8 positions matching TRBD1. CDR1 is MNHEY and CDR2 is SVGAGI in the germline V gene. V lost 7 bases, J lost 5 bases, and 12 bases stayed unmatched. This CDR3 comprises 15 residues. CDR3 region: CASIGPGQGLYGYTF. DNA of the CDR3: TGTGCCAGCATTGGGCCCGGACAGGGCTTATATGGCTACACCTTC.

The genes are TRBV21-1 and TRBJ2-1. TRBV21-1 is classified as a pseudogene. This CDR3 is built from 16 residues. The CDR3 sequence: CASPRTPGPPYNEQFF. Written as DNA, the CDR3 is TGTGCCAGCCCCAGGACCCCCGGACCCCCCTACAATGAGCAGTTCTTC.

The J gene is TRBJ2-5, the V gene TRBV6-6; TRBD1 agrees at 8 bases. CDR3 size: 15 residues. CDR1 is MNHNY, CDR2 SVGAGI, per germline (reference sequence). V shed 5 bases, J shed 0 bases, and the junction held 5 bases outside the gene matches. This chain's CDR3 is CASSTGQGDQETQYF. CDR3 DNA: TGTGCCAGCAGTACTGGACAGGGTGACCAAGAGACCCAGTACTTC.

This rearrangement joins TRBV5-1 to TRBJ1-1; no definite D call. This CDR3 has 13 amino acids. Trimming took off 3 bases at V and 3 bases at J, with 9 bases between the two ends. Germline assignment: CDR1 SGHRS and CDR2 YFSETQ. The CDR3 sequence is CASSSDGDTEAFF. The CDR3 coding sequence is TGCGCCAGCAGCTCGGACGGAGACACTGAAGCTTTCTTT. The whole variable domain, remainder taken from reference TRBV5-1 and TRBJ1-1, is KAGVTQTPRYLIKTRGQQVTLSCSPISGHRSVSWYQQTPGQGLQFLFEYFSETQRNKGNFPGRFSGRQFSNSRSEMNVSTLELGDSALYLCASSSDGDTEAFFGQGTRLTVV.

The chain joins TRBV6-5 to TRBJ2-7; TRBD1 matches 7 bases. Losses at the gene ends were 5 bases for V and 2 bases for J; bases not matched to a gene: 6. CDR1 is MNHEY, CDR2 SVGAGI, per germline. This CDR3 comprises 14 residues. CDR3 coding DNA: TGTGCCAGCAGTCACCGACAGGGAACCTACGAGCAGTACTTC. This translates into CASSHRQGTYEQYF.

The V call is TRBV2, the J call TRBJ2-5; the match to TRBD2 covers 9 bases. The CDR3 sequence is 16 residues long. CDR1 and CDR2 (germline): SNHLY, FYNNEI. The trim removed 2 bases at V and 2 bases at J, leaving 6 bases unmatched. CDR3 region: CASSEIGSGRQETQYF. The CDR3 nucleotides read TGTGCCAGCAGTGAAATTGGTAGCGGGAGACAAGAGACCCAGTACTTC.

The chain links TRBV5-1 to TRBJ2-1; D might be TRBD1 or TRBD2, each matching 5 bases. The V gene's germline CDR1 is SGHRS and CDR2 YFSETQ. There are 13 residues in the CDR3. V was pared by 4 bases and J by 6 bases, with 11 bases between. CDR3 sequence (DNA): TGCGCCAGCAGCCCTGGGGGAAGCAATGAGCAGTTCTTC. Its protein is CASSPGGSNEQFF.